The clone carrying this T cell receptor beta chain occurred a few times. This sample is drawn from a study of cytotoxic CD8 clonotypes in ibrutinib-treated CLL. In germline, CDR1 is MRHNA, CDR2 SNTAGT. Trimming stripped 4 bases from V and 7 bases from J, with 8 bases between. The CDR3 runs 13 residues. Deep sequencing aimed at 1 in 200,000 to 1 in 1 million T cells' resolution. Sequencing was performed with immunoSEQ multiplex PCR; in TCRdb, only in-frame clones are kept and a portion is missing. The table shows around 53,000 clones, with approximately 54% occurring only once. V is TRBV6-4 and J is TRBJ1-6; perhaps TRBD1 as D (5 bases). The TCR was taken from a human donor with chronic lymphocytic leukemia. Source: PBMCs, taken at disease progression, from a patient treated with ibrutinib. The chain's CDR3 is CASSVGENSPLHF. The CDR3, as DNA: TGTGCCAGCAGTGTGGGGGAAAATTCACCCCTCCACTTT.